This TCR beta chain came from a study of human T cells and chemical hapten exposure. The CDR3 spans 18 residues. V was clipped by 0 bases and J by 2 bases, with 14 bases between them. Looked up from germline, CDR1 is SGHAT and CDR2 is FQNNGV. Time point defined: patch test 1, 2 weeks after DPC sensitization. Treatment noted: therapeutic diphenylcyclopropenone sensitization with weekly scalp DPC. Total RNA extraction was carried out from unfractionated whole blood. TCRdb passed the RACE reads through MiXCR, listing each CDR3 protein once. The data contain about 35,000 distinct CDR3 sequences, 5% to 8% of them seen just once; the ten biggest clones take up roughly 9.2%. Many counts were recorded for this clonotype.

This chain links TRBV11-2 with TRBJ2-6; tentatively, D is TRBD1 (6 bases). The sample here was whole blood, taken in connection with sensitization to the hapten diphenylcyclopropenone (DPC). This receptor was identified in a woman aged 30 to 39 with alopecia areata. Some clones in this sample may be carry-over from other donors' samples. In DNA, the CDR3 is TGTGCCAGCAGCTTAGATAGGGGTACAGGGACTGGGGCCAACGTCCTGACTTTC. It translates to CASSLDRGTGTGANVLTF.